This T cell receptor (beta chain) stems from a study of human T cells and chemical hapten exposure. Across the whole study: The sensitizer, 2% DPC, was used on approximately 2 cm by approximately 2 cm of upper inner arm skin. Patients, a majority of them female, were diagnosed with alopecia areata, totalis or universalis. DPC (0.01%) was patch tested on the upper back and read at 6 days.

Trimming removed 4 bases at V and 5 bases at J, with 8 bases between. The CDR3 is 12 residues long. TCRdb analysed the RACE reads with MiXCR anew, one entry per CDR3 protein. Of 65,000 to 95,000 distinct CDR3 sequences in the sample, around 6.7% were seen once. The sample's time point: patch test 2, 6 weeks after DPC sensitization. Treatment given: therapeutic diphenylcyclopropenone sensitization with weekly scalp DPC. The sequences come from whole blood, collected in connection with sensitization to the hapten diphenylcyclopropenone (DPC). The chain recombines TRBV12-3 or TRBV12-4 with TRBJ1-1; D is ambiguous. The TCR was taken from a woman under 40 with alopecia areata. Some clones in this sample may be carry-over from other donors' samples. CDR3 protein: CASSWTTTEAFF. CDR3 nucleotide sequence: TGTGCCAGCAGTTGGACTACAACTGAAGCTTTCTTT.